This T cell receptor beta chain was documented in a study of blood T cells in healthy people across ages (dated by TCRdb to the mid-2010s). At the level of the whole study: In model experiments, template switching captured about one uniquely barcoded TCR beta cDNA molecule for every two T cells. Age-related changes in TCR beta repertoire diversity were measured in the study by deep sequencing normalized with unique cDNA molecular identifiers. Donors were grouped into four age groups: young (average approximately 16 years), middle-aged (roughly 37), aged (around 60) and long-lived (around 80). To avoid experimental bias, donors of different ages were randomly spread across the sequencing lanes. Using the same blood draw, the study looked at two additional independent replicas of 1 million unique cDNA reads for two donors, one aged 18 to 30 and the other aged 80 or older. Study-level results and caveats: Estimates of total diversity based on one million sequenced T cells were considered lower bounds and underestimates. Because the CMV infection status of the donors was unknown, age-related changes in expanded clonotypes may potentially have been confounded. Observed TCR beta diversity correlated strongly with the percentage of naive T cells measured by flow cytometry. Since profiling was done on bulk unsorted PBMCs, naive and antigen-experienced compartments could not be conclusively compared. Compared with the aged group, more naive CD4+ T cells, fewer expanded clones and increased TCR diversity were shown by the long-lived group, suggesting age selection. Observed TCR beta diversity per million T cells fell roughly linearly with age, and a significant reduction was already apparent by age about 43.

In regard to this clonotype: Its antigen is not yet known. The record has no base qualities; no much larger clone is one base away.

Systemically healthy Caucasian individuals from Russia, over 30 in total and aged roughly 6 to 100 years, were included as donors. Each donor gave 8 to 10 milliliters of peripheral blood, collected into EDTA-treated Vacutainer tubes. Ficoll-Paque density-gradient centrifugation was used to isolate PBMCs, with at least 7 million obtained per sample. Trizol reagent was used to extract total RNA from the PBMCs, yielding at least 6 micrograms per sample. For every donor, an aliquot of PBMCs went through flow cytometry to measure the percentages of naive CD45RAhigh/CD27high T cells. Libraries were prepared through 5' RACE. For sequencing, an Illumina HiSeq 2500 was employed. The second PCR ran for about 7 to 11 cycles and used a J-beta primer mix along with a sample-barcoded 5' primer. Each TCR beta cDNA molecule received a unique molecular identifier from a template-switch 5' adaptor carrying 12 random nucleotides. At least 2.5 million CDR3-containing paired-end reads were obtained from each sample. All of the RNA was converted into first-strand cDNA using the Mint cDNA synthesis kit, with a TRBC-specific oligonucleotide serving as the primer. After uracil-DNA glycosylase treatment, a first 18-cycle PCR used universal primers M1SS and BC2_uni_R on all cDNA. The original methods were these. Normalization of each sample was performed by random selection of 1 million high-quality reads, each carrying a distinct molecular identifier. Instead of being binned into consensus sequences, reads with shared molecular identifiers were discarded. CDR3 identification, clonotype clustering and error correction used MiTCR with a Q25 quality threshold and the strictest error-elimination algorithm. Lower-bound total TCR beta diversity was estimated with a nonparametric unseen species model using Euler transformation. The public reads were quality trimmed at Q25 with fastp and then assembled into clones with MiXCR by TCRdb, keeping productive beta chains. For every CDR3 protein sequence, its rows merge into one entry that carries the most common genes and DNA. It is TCRdb's table, rather than the study itself, that gives the V and J calls and clone size. The sample data list 650,000 to 1,000,000 distinct CDR3 sequences, and 30% to 45% of these were observed just once. Of the sample, over 10% falls within the top ten clones.

The CDR1 and CDR2 encoded by the germline V gene are KGHSH and LQKENI. The CDR3 starts with the cysteine, ends with the phenylalanine, and has 15 residues. CDR3 DNA is the only sequence kept; it has 45 bases, read in frame from the first base. The junction shows trimming of 6 bases on V and 10 bases on J, and the gene matches do not reach 11 bases of it. Specimen: blood. This receptor was obtained from a man aged 18 to 30 in good health. The rearranged segments are TRBV18 and TRBJ2-1; 11 junctional bases match TRBD1. The sequenced DNA: TGTGCCAGCTCGCCGGACAGGGGGCAATCCTACGAGCAGTTCTTC. Its amino acids are CASSPDRGQSYEQFF.